This entry lists 14 T cell receptor beta chains sequenced from one sample in a study of shared clonotypes between healthy human individuals. Sequencing was performed with immunoSEQ multiplex PCR; in TCRdb, only in-frame clones are kept and a portion is missing. Of some 470,000 clones in the sample, around 80% were seen once. Material: PBMCs. The receptors were sampled from a middle-aged woman in good health. Some clones in this sample may be carry-over from other donors' samples.

The chain is built from TRBV29-1 and TRBJ2-1; 9 positions match TRBD2. This CDR3 has 14 amino acids. V shed 6 bases, J shed 4 bases, and the junction held 7 bases outside the gene matches. The V gene's germline CDR1 is SQVTM and CDR2 ANQGSEA. DNA of the CDR3: TGCAGCGTGGGTAGCGGGAGTTGGTACAATGAGCAGTTCTTC. This sequence encodes CSVGSGSWYNEQFF.

V gene TRBV27 combines with J gene TRBJ2-3; maybe TRBD2 (5 bases). Looked up from germline, CDR1 is MNHEY and CDR2 is SMNVEV (reference sequence). The CDR3 length is 18 residues. V lost 5 bases to trimming and J lost 0 bases, with 21 bases between them. CDR3 nucleotide sequence: TGTGCCAGCAGTGCTCGAAGTGTAGCGAGGACTAGCACAGATACGCAGTATTTT. Its translation is CASSARSVARTSTDTQYF.

This rearrangement joins TRBV5-1 to TRBJ2-3; no reliable D call. Germline V gene sequence: CDR1 SGHRS, CDR2 YFSETQ. The CDR3 is 16 amino acids. Trimming removed 3 bases at V and 0 bases at J, with 14 bases between. The CDR3 DNA sequence: TGCGCCAGCAGCTCGGGCAGGTTCCCTAGCACAGATACGCAGTATTTT. Protein sequence: CASSSGRFPSTDTQYF. The whole variable domain, remainder taken from reference TRBV5-1 and TRBJ2-3, is KAGVTQTPRYLIKTRGQQVTLSCSPISGHRSVSWYQQTPGQGLQFLFEYFSETQRNKGNFPGRFSGRQFSNSRSEMNVSTLELGDSALYLCASSSGRFPSTDTQYFGPGTRLTVL.

The chain uses TRBV11-2 and TRBJ1-1; a weak D match, TRBD1 (6 bases). The CDR3 is 12 residues long. Trimming shortened V by 2 bases and J by 8 bases, and 9 bases separated the two germline ends. Germline V gene lookup returns CDR1 SGHAT and CDR2 FQNNGV. The CDR3 sequence: CASSLRDREAFF. The DNA of the CDR3 is TGTGCCAGCAGCTTAAGAGACAGGGAAGCTTTCTTT.

The V gene is TRBV18, the J gene TRBJ2-3; perhaps TRBD1 as D (5 bases). Between the trimmed V and J ends, which lost 4 bases and 4 bases, there was a span of 9 bases. The length of the CDR3 is 13 residues. The germline CDR1 and CDR2 sequences are KGHSH and LQKENI. CDR3 DNA sequence: TGTGCCAGCTCACGGACAAGGGCAGATACGCAGTATTTT. Translation: CASSRTRADTQYF.

As for this clone: The junction shows a germline mismatch at one end, possibly a read error. J is TRBJ2-6 and V is TRBV5-5; the D call may be TRBD1 or TRBD2 (5 bases each). The CDR3 runs to 16 residues. Germline V lookup: CDR1 SGHKS, CDR2 YYEKEE (reference sequence). CDR3 residues: CASSLGPSSGANVLAF. DNA for the CDR3: TGTGCCAGCAGCTTGGGACCTAGCTCTGGGGCCAACGTCCTGGCTTTC.

The genes are TRBV5-1 and TRBJ1-2; possible D gene TRBD1, 6 bases. The CDR3 has 13 amino acids. Germline loops: CDR1 SGHRS, CDR2 YFSETQ. V gave up 5 bases and J gave up 0 bases, with 8 bases separating them. Here the CDR3 reads CASSGTSNYGYTF. The CDR3 bases are TGCGCCAGCAGTGGGACATCTAACTATGGCTACACCTTC.

The chain carries TRBV4-3 and TRBJ1-2; no clear D. This CDR3 spans 13 amino acids. The V gene lost 5 bases and the J gene lost 6 bases, with 13 bases spanning the gap. Germline values: CDR1 LGHNA, CDR2 YSLEER. As DNA, the CDR3 is TGCGCCAGCAGCTTGGAAGGGAGGGATGGCTACACCTTC. Translation: CASSLEGRDGYTF.

The chain employs TRBV6-5 and TRBJ2-7; D not resolved. Germline V gives CDR1 MNHEY, CDR2 SVGAGI. This CDR3 is built from 13 residues. V gave up 0 bases and J gave up 5 bases, with 8 bases separating them. The CDR3 sequence is CASSYSGFNEQYF. The DNA of the CDR3 is TGTGCCAGCAGTTACTCGGGTTTCAACGAGCAGTACTTC.

The chain links TRBV5-6 to TRBJ1-2, with TRBD1 matching 7 bases. CDR3 length: 15 amino acids. Trimming took 5 bases from V and 4 from J; bases not matched to a gene: 11. CDR1 and CDR2 from the germline V gene are SGHDT and YYEEEE. In DNA form, the CDR3 reads TGTGCCAGCAGGACGGTGACAGGGATCGTCTATGGCTACACCTTC. Its protein product is CASRTVTGIVYGYTF.

A note on this clone: This same CDR3 is encoded by further DNA sequences in the sample. This rearrangement joins TRBV28 to TRBJ1-5; D is ambiguous. Trimming stripped 6 bases from V and 0 bases from J, with 3 bases between. Germline V gives CDR1 MDHEN, CDR2 SYDVKM. This CDR3 is built from 12 residues. The CDR3 DNA sequence: TGTGCCAGCAGCCGTAGCAATCAGCCCCAGCATTTT. It specifies CASSRSNQPQHF.

The rearrangement uses TRBV28 and TRBJ1-1; D may be TRBD1 (5 bases). There are 13 residues in the CDR3. V dropped 5 bases and J dropped 11 bases, with 18 bases sitting between them. Germline V gene sequence: CDR1 MDHEN, CDR2 SYDVKM. Written as DNA, the CDR3 is TGTGCCAGCAGTCTACCGGGACGGATGAATGCTTTCTTT. Translating gives CASSLPGRMNAFF.

This chain connects TRBV28 to TRBJ1-5, with D possibly matching TRBD1 (6 bases). The CDR3 loop spans 19 amino acids. Germline values: CDR1 MDHEN, CDR2 SYDVKM. Trimming removed 5 bases from V and 1 base from J, with 24 bases in between. The CDR3, as DNA: TGTGCCAGCAGTACCGGCGGGGGGCAGGGAGTCGCGAGCAATCAGCCCCAGCATTTT. Translating gives CASSTGGGQGVASNQPQHF.

As for this clone: The junction differs from germline at one of its ends, possibly a read error. The rearrangement links TRBV5-1 to TRBJ2-2; maybe TRBD2 (5 bases). Germline V gene lookup returns CDR1 SGHRS and CDR2 YFSETQ. This CDR3 is built from 15 residues. Written as DNA, the CDR3 is TGCGCCAGCAGCTTGACCCCGGCCAACACCGGGGTGCTGTTTTTT. Protein sequence: CASSLTPANTGVLFF.